The 26 T cell receptor beta chains presented below share a single source sample, sequenced in a study of blood T cell repertoires in COVID-19. Here immunoSEQ multiplex PCR was the method, and the copy in TCRdb shows in-frame clones only, minus some. This table holds approximately 250,000 clones, around four fifths found once. What was sequenced was peripheral blood. Every receptor here comes from an older woman with active or convalescent COVID-19.

The chain uses TRBV6-5 and TRBJ1-2, with TRBD1 as a possible D gene (5 bases). The ends were cut back, 6 bases at V and 3 bases at J, with 14 bases in the middle. The CDR3 is 14 amino acids. Germline V gene lookup returns CDR1 MNHEY and CDR2 SVGAGI. CDR3 nucleotide sequence: TGTGCCAGCAGGCGGCAGGACAAAGACTATGGCTACACCTTC. Its translation is CASRRQDKDYGYTF.

The V call is TRBV9, the J call TRBJ2-2; 7 bases align to TRBD2. Per the germline V gene, CDR1 is SGDLS and CDR2 is YYNGEE. The CDR3 runs 16 residues. The J segment lost 2 bases and the V segment lost 3 bases, leaving 7 bases of the junction unmatched. The CDR3 DNA reads as TGTGCCAGCAGCGGGGAAACTAGCGTAAACACCGGGGAGCTGTTTTTT. Translating it yields CASSGETSVNTGELFF. Variable domain in full (rest from reference TRBV9 and TRBJ2-2): DSGVTQTPKHLITATGQRVTLRCSPRSGDLSVYWYQQSLDQGLQFLIQYYNGEERAKGNILERFSAQQFPDLHSELNLSSLELGDSALYFCASSGETSVNTGELFFGEGSRLTVL.

The chain recombines TRBV7-3 with TRBJ2-5, with TRBD1 identical over 8 bases. CDR3 length equals 13 residues. Per germline, CDR1 SGHTA and CDR2 FQGTGA. With V trimmed by 4 bases and J by 5 bases, 3 bases remained unmatched. The CDR3 is CASSSYRGETQYF. The CDR3 coding sequence is TGTGCCAGCAGCTCCTACAGGGGGGAGACCCAGTACTTC. Variable domain in full (rest from reference TRBV7-3 and TRBJ2-5): GAGVSQTPSNKVTEKGKYVELRCDPISGHTALYWYRQSLGQGPEFLIYFQGTGAADDSGLPNDRFFAVRPEGSVSTLKIQRTERGDSAVYLCASSSYRGETQYFGPGTRLLVL.

This clone was picked up one time. This sequence joins TRBV29-1 and TRBJ1-2, with 8 bases lining up with TRBD1. V lost 3 bases, J lost 8 bases, and 5 bases stayed unmatched. The CDR3 loop spans 12 amino acids. Germline CDR1 SQVTM, CDR2 ANQGSEA. CDR3 sequence: CSVEMTGEGYTF. CDR3 sequence (DNA): TGCAGCGTTGAGATGACAGGGGAGGGCTACACCTTC. The entire variable domain, with the rest obtained from reference TRBV29-1 and TRBJ1-2, is as follows: SAVISQKPSRDICQRGTSLTIQCQVDSQVTMMFWYRQQPGQSLTLIATANQGSEATYESGFVIDKFPISRPNLTFSTLTVSNMSPEDSSIYLCSVEMTGEGYTFGSGTRLTVV.

This clone showed up just a few times. This chain connects TRBV4-1 to TRBJ1-2; D is uncertain. The germline V gene has CDR1 MGHRA and CDR2 YSYEKL. CDR3 length equals 13 residues. Between the trimmed V and J ends, which lost 0 bases and 8 bases, there was a span of 10 bases. The CDR3 loop is CASSQETRRGYTF. For the CDR3, the DNA is TGCGCCAGCAGCCAAGAGACACGTAGGGGCTACACCTTC.

The chain combines TRBV18 with TRBJ1-5, with D unresolved. The germline gives CDR1 KGHSH, CDR2 LQKENI. The CDR3 has 15 residues. Trimming cost V 6 bases and J 0 bases, with 12 bases left between them. CDR3 in amino acids: CASSPPEVSNQPQHF. The DNA for the CDR3 is TGTGCCAGCTCCCCCCCGGAGGTTAGCAATCAGCCCCAGCATTTT.

J is TRBJ1-5 and V is TRBV15; D is uncertain. The CDR3 covers 16 residues. Germline V lookup: CDR1 LNHNV, CDR2 YYDKDF (reference sequence). V was cut by 0 bases and J by 2 bases, with 11 bases left in between. The CDR3 DNA reads TGTGCCACCAGCAGAGATGGAGGGCGAGGCAATCAGCCCCAGCATTTT. It yields the protein CATSRDGGRGNQPQHF.

CDR3 DNA sequence: TGTGCCAGCAGCCAATATGCTTTTAGCGGGAGGGTATACAATGAGCAGTTCTTC. Translation gives CASSQYAFSGRVYNEQFF. V gene TRBV3-1 (or the pseudogene TRBV3-2) combines with J gene TRBJ2-1; 11 bases match TRBD2. V lost 2 bases, J lost 4 bases, and 10 bases stayed unmatched. The germline V gene encodes CDR1 LGHDT and CDR2 YNNKEL (reference sequence). There are 18 residues in the CDR3.

The chain couples TRBV5-1 to TRBJ2-3; maybe TRBD1 (7 bases). Germline V gene lookup returns CDR1 SGHRS and CDR2 YFSETQ. The CDR3 totals 15 residues. The ends were cut back, 3 bases at V and 15 bases at J, with 26 bases in the middle. The CDR3 protein is CASSSGGWLGVGEYF. Written as DNA, the CDR3 is TGCGCCAGCAGCTCAGGGGGGTGGTTAGGGGTAGGAGAATATTTT.

A few counts support this clone. The chain employs TRBV24-1 and TRBJ2-1; the match to TRBD2 covers 8 bases. This CDR3 has 14 residues. With V trimmed by 6 bases and J by 4 bases, 4 bases remained unmatched. Germline CDR1 KGHDR, CDR2 SFDVKD. CDR3 DNA: TGTGCCACCAGTTCAGCGGGAGATTACAATGAGCAGTTCTTC. Encoded protein: CATSSAGDYNEQFF.

The chain is built from TRBV6-4 and TRBJ2-1; perhaps TRBD2 as D (5 bases). Trimming took 3 bases from V and 6 from J, leaving 12 bases between them. The CDR3 spans 14 residues. The germline V gene has CDR1 MRHNA and CDR2 SNTAGT. This CDR3 is CASSDVAGGNEQFF. The CDR3, as DNA: TGTGCCAGCAGTGATGTCGCCGGAGGCAATGAGCAGTTCTTC.

V and J are TRBV28 and TRBJ1-1; D may be TRBD1 (5 bases). Germline-derived CDR1 and CDR2 are MDHEN and SYDVKM. This CDR3 spans 14 amino acids. Deletions cut 5 bases from V and 6 bases from J, with 16 bases between. The CDR3 is CASSGTGVVAEAFF. DNA of the CDR3: TGTGCCAGCAGTGGAACAGGTGTGGTGGCTGAAGCTTTCTTT.

This clone was seen a single time. The V and J genes are TRBV7-2 and TRBJ2-5; a weak D match, TRBD2 (7 bases). Trimming took 5 bases from V and 4 from J, leaving 11 bases between them. This CDR3 is 13 amino acids long. The germline CDR1 and CDR2 sequences are SGHTA and FQGNSA. The CDR3 DNA follows: TGTGCCAGCAGCCGGGGGGCCGGAGAGACCCAGTACTTC. Protein sequence: CASSRGAGETQYF.

The genes are TRBV5-1 and TRBJ2-7, with TRBD2 identical over 7 bases. Germline V gene sequence: CDR1 SGHRS, CDR2 YFSETQ. With V trimmed by 4 bases and J by 5 bases, 12 bases remained unmatched. The CDR3 contains 15 residues. The chain's CDR3 is CASSKRAGRAHEQYF. As DNA, the CDR3 is TGCGCCAGCAGCAAAAGAGCGGGAAGGGCCCACGAGCAGTACTTC.

The J gene is TRBJ1-2, the V gene TRBV5-4, with TRBD1 matching over 9 bases. CDR1 and CDR2 from the germline V gene are SGHNT and YYREEE (reference sequence). The CDR3 is made up of 14 amino acids. V shed 5 bases, J shed 5 bases, and the junction held 7 bases outside the gene matches. The CDR3 nucleotides read TGTGCCAGCAGTTCCGGGACAGGGTATTATGGCTACACCTTC. This translates into CASSSGTGYYGYTF. The full variable domain, with the rest looked up from reference TRBV5-4 and TRBJ1-2, is ETGVTQSPTHLIKTRGQQVTLRCSSQSGHNTVSWYQQALGQGPQFIFQYYREEENGRGNFPPRFSGLQFPNYSSELNVNALELDDSALYLCASSSGTGYYGYTFGSGTRLTVV.

The V gene is TRBV4-1, the J gene TRBJ1-1, with TRBD1 identical over 7 bases. The ends lost 0 bases at V and 1 base at J; junction bases unmatched: 5. Germline assignment: CDR1 MGHRA and CDR2 YSYEKL. The CDR3 runs to 16 residues. DNA for the CDR3: TGCGCCAGCAGCCAAGATAAGGGACAGACGAACACTGAAGCTTTCTTT. The encoded protein is CASSQDKGQTNTEAFF.

The DNA of the CDR3 is TGTGCCAGCAGCCAAATGGCTAGCGGTTCGAACATTCAGTACTTC. Encoded protein: CASSQMASGSNIQYF. V usage is TRBV3-1 (or the pseudogene TRBV3-2) and J usage is TRBJ2-4; TRBD2 matches 7 bases. V gave up 2 bases and J gave up 7 bases; unmatched junction bases: 8. CDR1 and CDR2 (germline): LGHDT, YNNKEL (reference sequence). The CDR3 covers 15 residues.

This clone appeared a single time. The gene calls are TRBV30 and TRBJ2-3, with D unresolved. CDR1 and CDR2 (germline): GTSNPN, SVGIG (reference sequence). The CDR3 spans 12 residues. The V gene lost 4 bases and the J gene lost 6 bases, with 11 bases spanning the gap. The CDR3 here is CAWTLPPDTQYF. The CDR3 DNA reads as TGTGCCTGGACCCTTCCCCCGGATACGCAGTATTTT.

The chain joins TRBV2 to TRBJ1-1, with D possibly being TRBD1 (6 bases). Trimming removed 4 bases at V and 6 bases at J, with 15 bases between. Germline CDR1 reads SNHLY; CDR2 reads FYNNEI. The length of the CDR3 is 14 residues. The CDR3, as DNA: TGTGCCAGCAGTGCGACAGGTTTCATCTCTGAAGCTTTCTTT. Protein sequence: CASSATGFISEAFF.

This rearrangement joins TRBV28 to TRBJ1-1; possibly TRBD1 for D (6 bases). Germline V CDR1 and CDR2: MDHEN, SYDVKM. This CDR3 region has 14 residues. V lost 0 bases to trimming and J lost 1 base, with 6 bases between them. CDR3 loop: CASSLWGQNTEAFF. CDR3 sequence (DNA): TGTGCCAGCAGTTTATGGGGACAGAACACTGAAGCTTTCTTT.

This clone was seen at least ten times. The V gene is TRBV28, the J gene TRBJ2-3, with TRBD2 matching over 12 bases. Per the germline V gene, CDR1 is MDHEN and CDR2 is SYDVKM. The CDR3 contains 17 residues. V gave up 6 bases and J gave up 3 bases; unmatched junction bases: 10. CDR3 sequence (DNA): TGTGCCAGCAGCACACTAGCGGGAGGATTGAGGACAGATACGCAGTATTTT. Translating it yields CASSTLAGGLRTDTQYF.

The chain couples TRBV5-5 to TRBJ1-4; tentative D call: TRBD1 (6 bases). The V end lost 4 bases, the J end lost 0 bases, and 10 bases lay between the germline ends. Germline V gene lookup returns CDR1 SGHKS and CDR2 YYEKEE (reference sequence). The CDR3 is 15 amino acids. The CDR3 reads CASSREGATNEKLFF. The CDR3 DNA is TGTGCCAGCAGCAGAGAGGGGGCAACTAATGAAAAACTGTTTTTT.

V usage is TRBV9 and J usage is TRBJ2-2; 9 nucleotides agree with TRBD2. This CDR3 comprises 15 residues. CDR1 is SGDLS, CDR2 YYNGEE, per germline. After removal of 0 bases from V and 4 bases from J, the junction contained 1 base not matched to a gene. The CDR3 sequence is CASSVGLAATGELFF. The CDR3 bases are TGTGCCAGCAGCGTAGGACTAGCGGCCACCGGGGAGCTGTTTTTT. The full variable domain, rest sourced from reference TRBV9 and TRBJ2-2, is DSGVTQTPKHLITATGQRVTLRCSPRSGDLSVYWYQQSLDQGLQFLIQYYNGEERAKGNILERFSAQQFPDLHSELNLSSLELGDSALYFCASSVGLAATGELFFGEGSRLTVL.

CDR3 nucleotides: TGTGCCAGCAGTTTCGGGATGAACACCGGGGAGCTGTTTTTT. Amino acid sequence: CASSFGMNTGELFF. The chain is built from TRBV28 and TRBJ2-2, with TRBD2 as a possible D gene (5 bases). The CDR3 sequence is 14 residues long. CDR1 MDHEN and CDR2 SYDVKM come from the germline V gene. The V and J ends lost 3 bases and 1 base respectively, with 6 bases between them.

The chain combines TRBV2 with TRBJ2-7; 8 positions match TRBD2. Germline CDR1 reads SNHLY; CDR2 reads FYNNEI. The CDR3 contains 13 residues. With 8 bases clipped from V and 1 base from J, the junction kept 4 bases outside the gene matches. CDR3 nucleotides: TGTGCCAGCGGGACTAGGAGTTCCTACGAGCAGTACTTC. Translating gives CASGTRSSYEQYF. Filled out from reference TRBV2 and TRBJ2-7, the complete variable domain reads EPEVTQTPSHQVTQMGQEVILRCVPISNHLYFYWYRQILGQKVEFLVSFYNNEISEKSEIFDDQFSVERPDGSNFTLKIRSTKLEDSAMYFCASGTRSSYEQYFGPGTRLTVT.

About this clone itself: A read error may produce the germline difference seen at one junction end. The chain has TRBV4-2 and TRBJ1-3; D remains unclear. Looked up from germline, CDR1 is LGHNA and CDR2 is YNFKEQ. The CDR3 sequence is 16 residues long. In DNA form, the CDR3 reads TGTGCCAGCAGCGAAGAGGAGGGTCACTCTGGAAACACCATATATTTT. It encodes CASSEEEGHSGNTIYF.